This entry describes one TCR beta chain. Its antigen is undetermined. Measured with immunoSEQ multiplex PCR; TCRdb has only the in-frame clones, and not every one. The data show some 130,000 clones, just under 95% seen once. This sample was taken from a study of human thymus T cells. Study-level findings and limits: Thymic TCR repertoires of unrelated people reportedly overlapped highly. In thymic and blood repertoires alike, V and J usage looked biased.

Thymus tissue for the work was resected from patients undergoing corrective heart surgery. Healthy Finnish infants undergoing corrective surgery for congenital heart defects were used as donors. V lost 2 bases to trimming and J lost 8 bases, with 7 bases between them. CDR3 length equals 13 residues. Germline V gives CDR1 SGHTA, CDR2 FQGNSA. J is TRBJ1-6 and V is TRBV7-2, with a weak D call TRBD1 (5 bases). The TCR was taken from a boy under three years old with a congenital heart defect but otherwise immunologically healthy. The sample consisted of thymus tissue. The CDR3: CASSLIRDSPLHF. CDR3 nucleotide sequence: TGTGCCAGCAGCTTAATCAGGGATTCACCCCTCCACTTT.